This TCR beta chain was found in a study of blood T cell repertoires in COVID-19. Overall study context: Spain, Italy and the United States supplied samples that represented acute and convalescent COVID-19. PBMCs, B-cell-depleted T cells, or T cells were the source of the cDNA or gDNA that made up the material.

Trimming removed 1 base at V and 10 bases at J, with 12 bases between. This CDR3 has 13 amino acids. Per the germline V gene, CDR1 is MNHNS and CDR2 is SASEGT. In the original processing: Amplified reference gene primers provided the basis for estimating nucleated cell counts. Assay: immunoSEQ multiplex PCR; the TCRdb copy retains only in-frame clones and omits some. V and J calls plus clone size are reproduced from that table; the DNA served to infer D and trimming. The sample lists approximately 260,000 clones, around nine tenths seen once, with 2.2% in the top ten. The sequenced material came from peripheral blood. The source is a man aged 50 or older with acute or convalescent COVID-19. The chain recombines TRBV6-1 with TRBJ2-3; D is possibly TRBD2 (6 bases). The CDR3 nucleotides are TGTGCCAGCAGTGAAGTGGCCACGGGAGCGCAGTATTTT. Translating gives CASSEVATGAQYF.